The next 27 T cell receptor beta chains were all read from a single sample in a study of shared clonotypes between healthy human individuals. Profiled with immunoSEQ multiplex PCR; TCRdb holds only in-frame clones, not every one. The data show about 2.4 million clones, approximately 94% seen once. Sequenced input: naive CD4+ T cells sorted from blood. The subset is: CD45RA+ positively selected. These receptors were taken from a man younger than 35 in good health.

The gene calls are TRBV6-1 and TRBJ1-3; the D is unclear. This CDR3 contains 17 residues. Trimming took off 2 bases at V and 1 base at J, with 15 bases between the two ends. CDR1 is MNHNS, CDR2 SASEGT, per germline. This CDR3 reads CASSESAAHRSGNTIYF. The CDR3 nucleotides read TGTGCCAGCAGTGAATCGGCAGCCCATAGGTCTGGAAACACCATATATTTT.

This sequence joins TRBV2 and TRBJ1-4; 8 positions match TRBD1. CDR3 length: 12 residues. Trimming cost V 8 bases and J 8 bases; bases outside gene matches: 4. Germline V gene data show CDR1 as SNHLY and CDR2 as FYNNEI. CDR3 sequence: CASWTGSEKLFF. CDR3 DNA sequence: TGTGCCAGCTGGACAGGGTCCGAAAAACTGTTTTTT.

This clone showed up just once. The chain is built from TRBV6-1 and TRBJ2-7; D possibly corresponds to TRBD2 (6 bases). Trimming removed 7 bases at V and 3 bases at J, with 16 bases between. CDR3 length: 14 amino acids. Germline V gene data show CDR1 as MNHNS and CDR2 as SASEGT. The CDR3 region has the DNA TGTGCCAGCACCTCCGGGACTGGGATCTACGAGCAGTACTTC. Translated, it gives CASTSGTGIYEQYF.

The V call is TRBV25-1, the J call TRBJ1-6, with 9 bases aligning to TRBD1. V lost 3 bases, J lost 3 bases, and 3 bases stayed unmatched. Germline V lookup: CDR1 MGHDK, CDR2 SYGVNS. This CDR3 region has 16 residues. The CDR3 nucleotides are TGTGCCAGCAGTGAGGGGACAGGGCGCTATAATTCACCCCTCCACTTT. The encoded protein is CASSEGTGRYNSPLHF.

The chain couples TRBV19 to TRBJ2-1; 9 bases fit TRBD2. The CDR3 covers 17 residues. V shed 0 bases, J shed 2 bases, and the junction held 5 bases outside the gene matches. The germline gives CDR1 LNHDA, CDR2 SQIVND (reference sequence). The CDR3 loop is CASSIDLLAGAYNEQFF. The CDR3 coding sequence is TGTGCCAGTAGTATAGACCTTTTAGCGGGGGCCTACAATGAGCAGTTCTTC.

This rearrangement joins TRBV2 to TRBJ1-1, with D maybe TRBD1 (6 bases). Per germline, CDR1 SNHLY and CDR2 FYNNEI. The CDR3 has 14 residues. Between the trimmed V and J ends, which lost 7 bases and 5 bases, there was a span of 17 bases. The CDR3 nucleotides are TGTGCCAGCAAGGGGGGGGCTATTACGACTGAAGCTTTCTTT. Translation gives CASKGGAITTEAFF.

DNA of the CDR3: TGTGCCAGTAGTATAGGACAGGCCGGGGAGCTGTTTTTT. Translated: CASSIGQAGELFF. The chain links TRBV19 to TRBJ2-2; D perhaps matches TRBD1 (6 bases). The CDR3 consists of 13 residues. V gave up 1 base and J gave up 6 bases, with 6 bases separating them. The germline V gene has CDR1 LNHDA and CDR2 SQIVND (reference sequence).

This rearrangement joins TRBV7-2 to TRBJ2-3, with 13 bases aligning to TRBD2. The CDR3 runs to 16 residues. Germline lookup yields CDR1 SGHTA and CDR2 FQGNSA. The trim removed 5 bases at V and 4 bases at J, leaving 6 bases unmatched. CDR3 sequence reads: CASSLRGTSGADTQYF. The DNA of the CDR3 is TGTGCCAGCAGCCTCCGCGGGACTAGCGGGGCAGATACGCAGTATTTT.

The V gene is TRBV6-1, the J gene TRBJ1-5, with no clear D. The CDR3 length is 15 residues. Trimming left V 7 bases short and J 6 bases short, with 19 bases between. In germline, CDR1 is MNHNS, CDR2 SASEGT. CDR3 bases: TGTGCCAGCACTACCGACTCAACCGGCGGTCAGCCCCAGCATTTT. Translating it yields CASTTDSTGGQPQHF.

The genes are TRBV25-1 and TRBJ2-1, with TRBD2 identical over 8 bases. The ends lost 5 bases at V and 0 bases at J; junction bases unmatched: 9. Per the germline V gene, CDR1 is MGHDK and CDR2 is SYGVNS. The CDR3 has 17 residues. In DNA, the CDR3 is TGTGCCAGCAGTCGGGCGTTCAGCGGGAGCTCCTACAATGAGCAGTTCTTC. It specifies CASSRAFSGSSYNEQFF. Drawing the rest from reference TRBV25-1 and TRBJ2-1, the complete variable domain is EADIYQTPRYLVIGTGKKITLECSQTMGHDKMYWYQQDPGMELHLIHYSYGVNSTEKGDLSSESTVSRIRTEHFPLTLESARPSHTSQYLCASSRAFSGSSYNEQFFGPGTRLTVL.

This rearrangement joins TRBV4-1 to TRBJ2-1, with 9 positions matching TRBD1. The CDR3 has 16 amino acids. Germline CDR1 is MGHRA and CDR2 is YSYEKL. Trimming took 3 bases from V and 10 from J; bases not matched to a gene: 13. CDR3 coding DNA: TGCGCCAGCAGCCACCCCGCGGACAGGGGTTTGGGGGAGCAGTTCTTC. This translates into CASSHPADRGLGEQFF.

This chain links TRBV18 with TRBJ2-2, with 12 bases aligning to TRBD1. The CDR3 is made up of 15 amino acids. Germline trimming cut 6 bases from V and 8 bases from J; bases unmatched to any gene: 7. The germline V gene has CDR1 KGHSH and CDR2 LQKENI. CDR3 sequence (DNA): TGTGCCAGCTCCCACGGGACAGGGGGCGAAGGGGAGCTGTTTTTT. It codes for CASSHGTGGEGELFF.

The chain is built from TRBV6-1 and TRBJ1-4; D not certain. The V and J ends lost 7 bases and 4 bases respectively, with 13 bases between them. The germline V gene has CDR1 MNHNS and CDR2 SASEGT. The CDR3 totals 14 residues. The CDR3 DNA sequence: TGTGCCAGCACCATCGGGAACTTTAATGAAAAACTGTTTTTT. This codes for CASTIGNFNEKLFF.

J is TRBJ2-2 and V is TRBV5-5; no reliable D call. Trimming took 3 bases from V and 5 from J, leaving 11 bases between them. CDR1 is SGHKS, CDR2 YYEKEE, per germline (reference sequence). The CDR3 consists of 14 residues. CDR3 sequence: CASSSLVVTGELFF. The CDR3 nucleotides read TGTGCCAGCAGCTCCTTGGTGGTGACCGGGGAGCTGTTTTTT. Based on the CDR3 plus reference TRBV5-5 and TRBJ2-2, the full variable domain is DAGVTQSPTHLIKTRGQQVTLRCSPISGHKSVSWYQQVLGQGPQFIFQYYEKEERGRGNFPDRFSARQFPNYSSELNVNALLLGDSALYLCASSSLVVTGELFFGEGSRLTVL.

The CDR3 here is CASSATGQGIRNEQFF. The DNA for the CDR3 is TGTGCCAGCAGCGCCACGGGACAGGGGATTAGGAATGAGCAGTTCTTC. This sequence joins TRBV9 and TRBJ2-1, with 10 bases matching TRBD1. From germline, CDR1 is SGDLS and CDR2 YYNGEE. J lost 7 bases, V lost 3 bases, and 10 bases had no gene match. This CDR3 has 16 residues.

The rearrangement links TRBV10-3 to TRBJ2-3; possibly TRBD1 for D (5 bases). The CDR3 has 14 amino acids. Deletions cut 6 bases from V and 0 bases from J, with 10 bases between. From germline, CDR1 is ENHRY and CDR2 SYGVKD. CDR3 region: CAIRLTASTDTQYF. Written as DNA, the CDR3 is TGTGCCATCAGATTGACAGCTAGCACAGATACGCAGTATTTT.

This sequence joins TRBV4-1 and TRBJ2-7, with a possible D match to TRBD2 (6 bases). The CDR3 totals 14 residues. CDR1 is MGHRA and CDR2 is YSYEKL in the germline V gene. V lost 5 bases, J lost 2 bases, and 13 bases lay in between. The CDR3 spells CASSTLAFPYEQYF. In nucleotides, the CDR3 is TGCGCCAGCAGCACCCTAGCGTTTCCCTACGAGCAGTACTTC.

The CDR3 DNA follows: TGCGCCAGCAGCCAAGATGGAGGGTTTACGCAGTATTTT. This encodes CASSQDGGFTQYF. The genes are TRBV4-3 and TRBJ2-3; D may be TRBD2 (6 bases). V was cut by 0 bases and J by 8 bases, with 9 bases left in between. Looked up from germline, CDR1 is LGHNA and CDR2 is YSLEER. This CDR3 comprises 13 residues.

With respect to this clone: Within the sample, other DNA sequences also encode this same CDR3. This chain uses TRBV11-2 with TRBJ2-3; no definite D call. Germline CDR1 is SGHAT and CDR2 is FQNNGV. The CDR3 sequence is 12 residues long. Trimming took off 3 bases at V and 3 bases at J, with 4 bases between the two ends. The CDR3 loop is CASSFGTDTQYF. CDR3 bases: TGTGCCAGCAGCTTTGGTACAGATACGCAGTATTTT.

The chain carries TRBV19 and TRBJ2-2, with TRBD2 matching 15 bases. The CDR3 runs to 19 residues. The germline gives CDR1 LNHDA, CDR2 SQIVND (reference sequence). The trim removed 6 bases at V and 5 bases at J, leaving 13 bases unmatched. The CDR3 bases are TGTGCCAGTAGAATGGGACTAGCGGGAGGTGGAGGTGGGACCGGGGAGCTGTTTTTT. Residues: CASRMGLAGGGGGTGELFF.

The chain couples TRBV5-4 to TRBJ2-2; D gene unclear. CDR3 length: 17 amino acids. Germline-derived CDR1 and CDR2 are SGHNT and YYREEE (reference sequence). The V gene lost 4 bases and the J gene lost 6 bases, with 22 bases spanning the gap. The CDR3 loop reads CASSPTIGQLLPGELFF. CDR3 nucleotide sequence: TGTGCCAGCAGCCCCACGATCGGTCAACTCCTCCCCGGGGAGCTGTTTTTT.

The chain links TRBV5-8 to TRBJ1-1; D remains ambiguous. This CDR3 has 12 residues. Trimming took off 4 bases at V and 10 bases at J, with 14 bases between the two ends. Germline V gene data show CDR1 as SGHTS and CDR2 as YDEGEE. The CDR3 spells CASSHPDWTAFF. The CDR3 DNA is TGTGCCAGCAGCCACCCAGACTGGACAGCTTTCTTT.

The chain joins TRBV4-1 to TRBJ2-2; a possible D gene is TRBD1 (6 bases). The CDR3 length is 16 residues. The V gene's germline CDR1 is MGHRA and CDR2 YSYEKL. V was shortened by 6 bases and J by 5 bases, with 19 bases between the two germline ends. CDR3: CASSQRGRFGTGELFF. In DNA form, the CDR3 reads TGCGCCAGCAGTCAAAGGGGGAGATTCGGGACCGGGGAGCTGTTTTTT.

V usage is TRBV19 and J usage is TRBJ1-2; a weak D match, TRBD1 (5 bases). Per the germline V gene, CDR1 is LNHDA and CDR2 is SQIVND (reference sequence). Trimming took 7 bases from V and 7 from J, leaving 16 bases between them. The CDR3 is made up of 13 amino acids. CDR3 amino acids: CASTSGTGRGYTF. In DNA, the CDR3 is TGTGCCAGTACATCAGGGACGGGTCGTGGCTACACCTTC.

The gene calls are TRBV5-1 and TRBJ2-4; D not resolved. The germline CDR1 and CDR2 sequences are SGHRS and YFSETQ. V was shortened by 4 bases and J by 0 bases, with 17 bases between the two germline ends. This CDR3 has 17 amino acids. In DNA, the CDR3 is TGCGCCAGCAGCCCGGTCGCACGTCAGTTAGCCAAAAACATTCAGTACTTC. Protein: CASSPVARQLAKNIQYF.

The rearrangement uses TRBV19 and TRBJ2-5, with 7 bases matching TRBD1. V lost 4 bases and J lost 1; bases outside the gene matches: 6. Germline V lookup: CDR1 LNHDA, CDR2 SQIVND (reference sequence). There are 15 residues in the CDR3. The CDR3 here is CASSSRQGRQETQYF. The CDR3 coding sequence is TGTGCCAGTAGTAGTAGACAGGGACGCCAAGAGACCCAGTACTTC.

This rearrangement joins TRBV5-4 to TRBJ1-1; TRBD1 is a possible D gene (5 bases). Germline V gene lookup returns CDR1 SGHNT and CDR2 YYREEE (reference sequence). Trimming left V 0 bases short and J 4 bases short, with 7 bases between. The CDR3 length is 13 residues. CDR3 bases: TGTGCCAGCAGCTTGGATGGGACCACTGAAGCTTTCTTT. Residues: CASSLDGTTEAFF.